The clone carrying this T cell receptor (beta chain) was observed many times. Its specificity is not known. The CDR3 runs to 15 residues. In germline, CDR1 is MNHEY, CDR2 SMNVEV (reference sequence). V was trimmed by 5 bases and J by 4 bases, leaving 14 bases between them. The data are from a study of blood T cells in healthy people across ages. Study-wide results and caveats: Diversity estimates drawn from one million T cells were deemed underestimates. A strong correlation between TCR beta diversity and naive T cell percentage was seen. Long-lived and aged donors differed, with more naive CD4+ cells and higher diversity in the long-lived.

A second roughly 6 to 12 cycle PCR used barcoded and J-beta primers. TCRdb reprocessed the 5' RACE reads with MiXCR, giving one entry per CDR3 protein. The data show over 550,000 distinct CDR3 sequences, with less than 35% seen just once and approximately 15% held by the top ten. The chain employs TRBV27 and TRBJ1-4; D ambiguous. Sequenced sample: blood. The sequence came from a woman of 80 years or more in good health. The CDR3 here is CASSLGSRGNEKLFF. Written as DNA, the CDR3 is TGTGCCAGCAGTCTCGGGAGTCGGGGTAATGAAAAACTGTTTTTT. Complete variable domain (other parts from reference TRBV27 and TRBJ1-4): EAQVTQNPRYLITVTGKKLTVTCSQNMNHEYMSWYRQDPGLGLRQIYYSMNVEVTDKGDVPEGYKVSRKEKRNFPLILESPSPNQTSLYFCASSLGSRGNEKLFFGSGTQLSVL.